This T cell receptor beta chain came from a study of blood T cell repertoires in COVID-19. For the study at large: T cells, B-cell-depleted T cells, or PBMCs provided the cDNA or gDNA that served as material.

V was shortened by 0 bases and J by 5 bases, with 11 bases between the two germline ends. CDR1 and CDR2 (germline): SGHRS, YFSETQ. The CDR3 has 15 residues. All enrollees were about 18 to 89 years old and from 25 or so US areas. Original methodology: Nucleated cell number was recorded as an estimate derived from reference gene primer amplification. Generated by immunoSEQ multiplex PCR, the TCRdb table keeps only in-frame clones and is missing some. That table furnishes V, J and clone size, whereas the DNA furnished D and trimming. The sample lists 150,000 to 200,000 clones, approximately 81% seen once, with 15% to 20% in the top ten.

Source material: PBMCs or T cells enriched from blood (not recorded which). This TCR derives from a man aged 55 to 70 who had recovered from COVID-19. The rearrangement uses TRBV5-1 and TRBJ2-2; perhaps TRBD2 as D (5 bases). In DNA form, the CDR3 reads TGCGCCAGCAGCTTGGAGCTAGCCCGAACCGGGGAGCTGTTTTTT. This translates into CASSLELARTGELFF.